A single sample is the source of the 5 T cell receptor beta chains below, sequenced in a study of CD8+ T cells in alopecia areata (dated by TCRdb to between 2018 and 2020). Library prep was done by the immunoSEQ multiplex PCR assay. For TCR sequencing, RNA was extracted from every sample and reverse transcribed into cDNA to serve as template. TCRdb stores this immuneACCESS table with in-frame sequences only. Part of the clones is absent; in the studies checked, under half of the shortfall reflects unresolved V genes, and no reason is known for the rest. Within this sample are about 250,000 clones, with 60% of them counted one time only. The ten biggest clones cover about 0.88% of the sample. Read against the paper, the sample's treatment or condition label means: oral pan-JAK inhibitor, 5-10 mg twice daily. The sample consisted of CD4+ T cells sorted from blood, taken at week 52, from a patient treated with tofacitinib. These receptors all come from a human donor with alopecia areata.

This chain links TRBV18 with TRBJ2-1; TRBD1 matches at 7 bases. The CDR3 covers 16 residues. The V segment lost 6 bases and the J segment 4 bases; nucleotides outside the gene matches: 12. Germline V CDR1 and CDR2: KGHSH, LQKENI. CDR3 sequence: CASSSSGTALYNEQFF. The CDR3 nucleotides are TGTGCCAGCTCTTCCTCGGGGACAGCCCTATACAATGAGCAGTTCTTC.

A few counts support this clone. This sequence joins TRBV6-1 and TRBJ2-1; D is undetermined. Trimming took off 3 bases at V and 4 bases at J, with 7 bases between the two ends. Germline lookup yields CDR1 MNHNS and CDR2 SASEGT. CDR3 size: 13 residues. DNA for the CDR3: TGTGCCAGCAGTGACCGACCGTACAATGAGCAGTTCTTC. Amino acid sequence: CASSDRPYNEQFF.

The chain employs TRBV7-9 and TRBJ2-3; D is possibly TRBD1 (6 bases). With 5 bases removed from V and 6 bases from J, the gap between germline ends came to 18 bases. This CDR3 spans 15 amino acids. Germline V gene sequence: CDR1 SEHNR, CDR2 FQNEAQ (reference sequence). This chain's CDR3 is CASSKRTVPHDTQYF. CDR3 coding DNA: TGTGCCAGCAGCAAGCGGACAGTCCCACACGATACGCAGTATTTT.

In the case of this clone: Other DNA sequences from this sample encode an identical CDR3 as well. The chain carries TRBV9 and TRBJ2-7; no clear D. The CDR3 runs to 13 residues. CDR1 is SGDLS and CDR2 is YYNGEE in the germline V gene. The V and J ends lost 0 bases and 0 bases respectively, with 4 bases between them. In DNA form, the CDR3 reads TGTGCCAGCAGCGTAGGAGTCTCCTACGAGCAGTACTTC. It codes for CASSVGVSYEQYF.

This sequence joins TRBV25-1 and TRBJ1-2; 8 bases fit TRBD1. The CDR3 sequence is 15 residues long. Germline V lookup: CDR1 MGHDK, CDR2 SYGVNS. Losses at the gene ends were 4 bases for V and 4 bases for J; bases not matched to a gene: 8. In nucleotides, the CDR3 is TGTGCCAGCAGTGGAAGTCCGGGACAGGTCTATGGCTACACCTTC. Its protein product is CASSGSPGQVYGYTF.